This entry concerns a single TCR beta chain. The V gene end was trimmed by 0 bases and the J gene end by 5 bases; junction bases not matched to a gene: 9. The CDR3 has 16 residues. Germline loops: CDR1 SGDLS, CDR2 YYNGEE. These data belong to a study of control samples from healthy donors and cancer patients. The table came from immunoSEQ multiplex PCR; TCRdb's copy has only in-frame clones and leaves some out. The sample holds a few hundred thousand clones; around 90% are singletons and the top ten take 5.5% to 8%. The source of this sequence is a man in his forties or fifties with head and neck cancer. The gene calls are TRBV9 and TRBJ2-3, with 7 nucleotides matching TRBD2. The sequencing input was PBMCs. This CDR3 reads CASSVEAGPPIDTQYF. The CDR3 region has the DNA TGTGCCAGCAGCGTAGAAGCGGGACCCCCCATAGATACGCAGTATTTT.